The rows below give T cell receptor beta chains drawn from one sample of a study of blood T cell repertoires in COVID-19. Profiling relied on immunoSEQ multiplex PCR, and the TCRdb table lists in-frame clones only, not all of them. The top ten clones hold approximately 4.1% of a sample with roughly 88,000 clones, around 90% of them seen once. Material: peripheral blood. The receptors come from a woman between 50 and 59 years old in a cohort sampled during active COVID-19. CDR3s include the opening cysteine and the closing phenylalanine or tryptophan. D genes are given only for firm matches. Not every row has a clone size; where given, it reads once, few, many or a size class.

clone size,D gene,J gene,V gene,CDR3 DNA,CDR3 protein
NA,NA,TRBJ1-1,TRBV27,TGTGCCAGCAGTTTCGAAGGGCGGGACACTGAAGCTTTCTTT,CASSFEGRDTEAFF
NA,NA,TRBJ2-3,TRBV28,TGTGCCAGCAGACGGGACTTACCAGATACGCAGTATTTT,CASRRDLPDTQYF
NA,NA,TRBJ2-3,TRBV11-3,TGTGCCAGCAGCCGGTCGGGGGGCCCCACAGATACGCAGTATTTT,CASSRSGGPTDTQYF
NA,TRBD1,TRBJ2-1,TRBV6-5,TGTGCCAGCAGTTACTCAGGGCCAGGGGGCTTTTATGAGCAGTTCTTC,CASSYSGPGGFYEQFF
NA,NA,TRBJ2-5,TRBV7-8,TGTGCCAGCAGCTTAGACCGACAGCCTGATGAGACCCAGTACTTC,CASSLDRQPDETQYF
many,NA,TRBJ2-2,TRBV28,TGTGCCAGCAGTCCGACCACCCTGACAGAGCTGTTTTTT,CASSPTTLTELFF
once,NA,TRBJ1-2,TRBV5-1,TGCGCCAGCAGCCCCGAGGGGCTGGGACACGGGTCTCGGGGCTACACCTTC,CASSPEGLGHGSRGYTF
few,NA,TRBJ2-7,TRBV7-6,TGTGCCAGCAGCTTAGGGACTATTTCCGGCTCCTACGAGCAGTACTTC,CASSLGTISGSYEQYF
NA,NA,TRBJ2-3,TRBV19,TGTGCCAGTAGCATACAGGGTGTAGAGACAGATACGCAGTATTTT,CASSIQGVETDTQYF
NA,TRBD1,TRBJ2-3,TRBV18,TGTGCCAGCTCACCACTAGGGACAGGGGCAGATACGCAGTATTTT,CASSPLGTGADTQYF
NA,NA,TRBJ2-7,TRBV5-4,TGTGCCAGCAGCCAAAGCGGCCGGTCTTCTCGGGAGCAGTACTTC,CASSQSGRSSREQYF
NA,NA,TRBJ1-1,TRBV18,TGTGCCAGCTCACCGCCCCGAGTCGGGAACACTGAAGCTTTCTTT,CASSPPRVGNTEAFF
NA,TRBD2,TRBJ2-1,TRBV19,TGTGCCAGTACCCTAGCGGGGGTATACAATGAGCAGTTCTTC,CASTLAGVYNEQFF
NA,NA,TRBJ1-3,TRBV5-1,TGCGCCAGCAGCCTGGAGGCGACGGGGATCTCTGGAAACACCATATATTTT,CASSLEATGISGNTIYF
NA,TRBD1,TRBJ1-2,TRBV28,TGTGCCAGCAGTCCGGGACAGGGAGACTATGGCTACACCTTC,CASSPGQGDYGYTF
NA,NA,TRBJ1-1,TRBV6-5,TGTGCCAGCAGATCGGGGAACACTGAAGCTTTCTTT,CASRSGNTEAFF
NA,NA,TRBJ2-5,TRBV6-5,TGTGCCAGCAGCGACAGGTACTTCCAAGAGACCCAGTACTTC,CASSDRYFQETQYF
NA,TRBD1,TRBJ2-1,TRBV25-1,TGTGCCAGCAGTCTGGACAGGGGGTCCTACAATGAGCAGTTCTTC,CASSLDRGSYNEQFF
NA,TRBD2,TRBJ2-5,TRBV11-1,TGTGCCAGCAGCCAAAGGACTAGCCTACCTCAAGAGACCCAGTACTTC,CASSQRTSLPQETQYF
NA,TRBD1,TRBJ2-2,TRBV5-1,TGCGCCAGCAGCGGGGACAGAACGACCGGGGAGCTGTTTTTT,CASSGDRTTGELFF
NA,NA,TRBJ1-5,TRBV12-3/TRBV12-4,TGTGCCAGCAGTCACGCTGGGGAGGTTTCCCAGCATTTT,CASSHAGEVSQHF
NA,NA,TRBJ1-6,TRBV2,TGTGCCAGCCGCGGAGGCTCCTATAATTCACCCCTCCACTTT,CASRGGSYNSPLHF
NA,NA,TRBJ1-1,TRBV27,TGTGCCAGCAGTTTATCGGAGGGTTACACTGAAGCTTTCTTT,CASSLSEGYTEAFF
NA,NA,TRBJ1-2,TRBV29-1,TGCAGCGTTCGGGGTCAGCCCTATGGCTACACCTTC,CSVRGQPYGYTF
NA,NA,TRBJ2-1,TRBV5-1,TGCGCCAGCAGCGCCCCGAGGGGGGGGGAGCAGTTCTTC,CASSAPRGGEQFF
NA,NA,TRBJ1-1,TRBV6-5,TGTGCCAGCAGTTACTCTGTAGGGGTGAGGAACACTGAAGCTTTCTTT,CASSYSVGVRNTEAFF
NA,TRBD1,TRBJ1-1,TRBV7-2,TGTGCCAGCATCAGGGACAGGGGGCTCACTGAAGCTTTCTTT,CASIRDRGLTEAFF